Below, 22 T cell receptor beta chains from the same sample are listed, as sequenced in a study of tumor and adjacent non-tumor tissue in lung cancer. The library came from three nested PCR rounds adapted from ARM-PCR protocols. Each CDR3 protein gets one entry after TCRdb re-called the multiplex PCR reads with MiXCR. Seen here are approximately 90,000 distinct CDR3 sequences, 65% to 75% observed once, and the top ten hold approximately 20%. This sample's RNA came from whole unsorted tissue. Sequencing was done on a sample of lung tumor tissue. Source of these receptors: a man aged 55 to 70 with non-small cell lung cancer.

The sample holds a few counts of this clonotype. A much larger clone sits a single nucleotide away, making a read error possible. The CDR3 nucleotides read TGTGCCAGCAGTGCCACAAAGGGAAGCGATCAGCCCCAGCATTTT. Translation gives CASSATKGSDQPQHF. V and J are TRBV6-1 and TRBJ1-5; no reliable D call. Trimming stripped 4 bases from V and 5 bases from J, with 15 bases between. This CDR3 is built from 15 residues. Germline V gene data show CDR1 as MNHNS and CDR2 as SASEGT.

In its sample, this clonotype was seen many times. The chain links TRBV2 to TRBJ2-1; 9 bases line up with TRBD2. The CDR3 consists of 15 residues. V trimming: 6 bases; J trimming: 5 bases; junction bases outside the gene matches: 8. From germline, CDR1 is SNHLY and CDR2 FYNNEI. The CDR3 nucleotides are TGTGCCAGCAGGGGAGGACTAGCGACTAACAATGAGCAGTTCTTC. It encodes CASRGGLATNNEQFF.

This clonotype was found once. A much larger clone differs from this one at a single base, so this may be a read error. V is TRBV5-6 and J is TRBJ2-3; possible D gene TRBD2, 6 bases. Germline V gene data show CDR1 as SGHDT and CDR2 as YYEEEE. This CDR3 comprises 14 residues. The V and J ends lost 3 bases and 4 bases respectively, with 12 bases between them. CDR3 nucleotides: TGTGCCAGCAGCTGGGTGGGGAGGTCAGATACGCAGTATTTT. Its translation: CASSWVGRSDTQYF.

The J gene is TRBJ2-2, the V gene TRBV10-2; no firm D call. The CDR3 sequence is 10 residues long. Germline values: CDR1 WSHSY, CDR2 SAAADI. The chain's CDR3 is CTTQARELFF. In DNA form, the CDR3 reads TGCACCACCCAGGCCAGGGAGCTGTTTTTT.

Comment on this clonotype: The junction shows a germline mismatch at one end, possibly a read error. V gene TRBV11-2 combines with J gene TRBJ1-1, with a tentative D call TRBD1 (6 bases). Germline V gives CDR1 SGHAT, CDR2 FQNNGV. The CDR3 consists of 16 residues. The CDR3 loop is CASSYHRAKVSTEAFF. The CDR3 DNA follows: TGTGCCAGCAGCTATCACAGGGCCAAGGTGAGCACTGAAGCTTTCTTC.

In its sample, this clonotype was seen a few times. V is TRBV11-3 and J is TRBJ2-1; 7 bases are a match to TRBD2. CDR1 is SGHNT, CDR2 YENEEA, per germline. The V segment lost 5 bases and the J segment 0 bases; nucleotides outside the gene matches: 7. The CDR3 is made up of 16 amino acids. The CDR3 reads CASSPGGWSSYNEQFF. The CDR3 DNA reads TGTGCCAGCAGCCCGGGGGGTTGGAGCTCCTACAATGAGCAGTTCTTC.

The chain's CDR3 is CASSLSTNLYNEQFF. DNA for the CDR3: TGTGCCAGTAGTTTAAGCACTAATCTTTACAATGAGCAGTTCTTC. The rearrangement joins TRBV11-2 to TRBJ2-1; unclear D gene. The CDR3 contains 15 residues. Per the germline V gene, CDR1 is SGHAT and CDR2 is FQNNGV. Trimming left V 9 bases short and J 4 bases short, with 19 bases between.

Concerning this clonotype itself: A much more abundant neighbour one base away suggests this may be a read error. This likely comes from a read error, as the CDR3 has no conserved phenylalanine or tryptophan at its end. The chain combines TRBV20-1 with TRBJ2-7, with TRBD2 matching 7 bases. Germline V gives CDR1 DFQATT, CDR2 SNEGSKA (reference sequence). V shed 1 base and J 6 bases; nucleotides not matched to a gene: 3. This CDR3 has 12 amino acids. CDR3 sequence reads: CSARAGGGEQYL. The CDR3 DNA sequence: TGCAGTGCTAGAGCTGGGGGGGGCGAGCAGTACTTG.

This clonotype has only a few counts. Germline is not matched at one junction end, which may reflect a read error. The rearrangement joins TRBV11-1 to TRBJ2-7; D is unresolved. The CDR3 spans 14 residues. The germline V gene has CDR1 SGHAT and CDR2 FQDESV (reference sequence). Written as DNA, the CDR3 is TGTGCCAGCAGCCTTCCCGGCGGCGCCTACGAACAGTATTTC. It specifies CASSLPGGAYEQYF.

In its sample, this clonotype is medium-sized. This rearrangement joins TRBV11-1 to TRBJ2-2; no reliable D call. CDR3 length equals 13 residues. CDR1 SGHAT and CDR2 FQDESV come from the germline V gene (reference sequence). V gave up 5 bases and J gave up 8 bases, with 12 bases separating them. Here the CDR3 reads CASSLTLAGELFF. DNA for the CDR3: TGTGCCAGCAGCCTGACCCTGGCGGGGGAGCTGTTTTTT. Full variable domain (missing parts from reference TRBV11-1 and TRBJ2-2): EAEVAQSPRYKITEKSQAVAFWCDPISGHATLYWYRQILGQGPELLVQFQDESVVDDSQLPKDRFSAERLKGVDSTLKIQPAELGDSAMYLCASSLTLAGELFFGEGSRLTVL.

This clonotype was seen once. The junction shows a germline mismatch at one end, possibly a read error. This chain uses TRBV20-1 with TRBJ1-1, with D maybe TRBD1 (6 bases). CDR1 and CDR2 from the germline V gene are DFQATT and SNEGSKA (reference sequence). The CDR3 sequence is 13 residues long. The CDR3 is CNASARGDTEAVF. For the CDR3, the DNA is TGCAATGCTAGCGCCAGGGGAGACACTGAAGCTGTCTTT.

To note about this clonotype: The final CDR3 position lacks the conserved phenylalanine or tryptophan, pointing to a likely read error. The genes are TRBV29-1 and TRBJ2-1, with TRBD2 matching over 10 bases. The germline CDR1 and CDR2 sequences are SQVTM and ANQGSEA. The CDR3 sequence is 14 residues long. The CDR3 nucleotides are TGCAGCGCTGGACTAGCGGATTCCTACAATAAGCAGTTCCTC. The encoded protein is CSAGLADSYNKQFL.

This clonotype was seen once. The rearrangement uses TRBV6-6 and TRBJ1-3; D not certain. Germline CDR1 reads MNHNY; CDR2 reads SVGAGI (reference sequence). Trimming took 4 bases from V and 9 from J, leaving 16 bases between them. The CDR3 is 14 residues long. DNA for the CDR3: TGTGCCAGCAGTTTGACCGGTCAAGGAGGCACCATATATTTT. Protein sequence: CASSLTGQGGTIYF.

This clonotype was counted between two and nine times. V is TRBV19 and J is TRBJ1-2; D is possibly TRBD1 (6 bases). Trimming pared 5 bases from V and 4 bases from J, leaving 17 bases between. The CDR3 has 15 residues. The germline V gene encodes CDR1 LNHDA and CDR2 SQIVND (reference sequence). The CDR3 sequence: CASSSDPGVGYGYTF. The CDR3 bases are TGTGCCAGTAGTTCCGATCCAGGGGTTGGCTATGGCTACACCTTC.

A word on this clonotype: Its ends do not fully match the called genes, so a read error is possible. The rearrangement links TRBV6-1 to TRBJ1-3, with D unclear. CDR1 is MNHNS, CDR2 SASEGT, per germline. There are 14 residues in the CDR3. CDR3 loop: CVSSEQWPGNTIYF. CDR3 nucleotides: TGTGTCAGCAGTGAACAGTGGCCTGGAAACACCATATATTTT.

In the case of this clonotype: The junction does not match germline at one end; this may be a read error. The chain is built from TRBV11-2 and TRBJ1-1, with no clear D. Germline V gene data show CDR1 as SGHAT and CDR2 as FQNNGV. CDR3 length: 9 amino acids. The CDR3 nucleotides read TGTACCACCAGCCCTCCGTGGGTCTTT. Its protein is CTTSPPWVF.

This clonotype is labeled medium-sized (0.01 to 0.1%). This rearrangement joins TRBV12-3 or TRBV12-4 to TRBJ1-5; the match to TRBD1 covers 7 bases. Trimming took 5 bases from V and 3 from J; bases not matched to a gene: 4. The CDR3 totals 14 residues. CDR3 sequence (DNA): TGTGCCAGCAGTCCGGGACAGATCAATCAGCCCCAGCATTTT. Translating it yields CASSPGQINQPQHF.

Notes on this clonotype: The junction and the germline gene differ at one end; a read error may be behind it. This chain joins TRBV4-1 and TRBJ2-7; tentatively, D is TRBD2 (7 bases). The CDR3 is 15 amino acids. Germline loops: CDR1 MGHRA, CDR2 YSYEKL. CDR3 nucleotide sequence: TGCGCTAGCAGGCAACTGTTCGGGGGGCCCTACGAGCAGTACTTC. As protein: CASRQLFGGPYEQYF.

In the case of this clonotype: The junction and the germline gene differ at one end; a read error may be behind it. J is TRBJ2-7 and V is TRBV11-2; 10 positions agree with TRBD2. Germline V gene lookup returns CDR1 SGHAT and CDR2 FQNNGV. This CDR3 comprises 17 residues. The CDR3 sequence: CAISSGGTSDSAYEQYF. The CDR3, as DNA: TGTGCCATCAGCTCCGGGGGGACTAGCGACTCTGCCTACGAGCAGTACTTC.

There are many counts of this clonotype. The chain is built from TRBV29-1 and TRBJ1-1; no reliable D call. CDR1 and CDR2 (germline): SQVTM, ANQGSEA. This CDR3 has 12 residues. V gave up 4 bases and J gave up 6 bases, with 12 bases separating them. CDR3 residues: CSVVAERPEAFF. The CDR3 DNA sequence: TGCAGCGTTGTGGCGGAGAGGCCTGAAGCTTTCTTT.

This clonotype was counted ten times or more. The CDR3 sequence is CASSSQGYNNEQFF. As DNA, the CDR3 is TGTGCCAGCAGCTCCCAGGGTTATAACAATGAGCAGTTCTTC. The chain employs TRBV7-8 and TRBJ2-1, with D perhaps matching TRBD1 (5 bases). CDR1 is SGHVS, CDR2 FQNEAQ, per germline. The CDR3 totals 14 residues. Trimming removed 4 bases at V and 5 bases at J, with 12 bases between.

This clonotype was seen many times. This chain joins TRBV20-1 and TRBJ2-5; TRBD1 matches at 8 bases. CDR1 and CDR2 (germline): DFQATT, SNEGSKA (reference sequence). J gave up 5 bases and V 5 bases, and 10 bases lay outside the gene matches. The CDR3 is made up of 14 amino acids. The CDR3 DNA reads TGCAGTGCTTTCCCTCTGGACAGGGAGGAGACCCAGTACTTC. It is translated as CSAFPLDREETQYF.